Below are 21 T cell receptor beta chains sequenced from a single sample in a study of cytomegalovirus exposure and HLA in healthy donors. Generated by immunoSEQ multiplex PCR, the TCRdb table keeps only in-frame clones and is missing some. The data contain hundreds of thousands of clones, around nine tenths of them singletons. Specimen: PBMCs. These receptor sequences come from a man in his late teens or twenties in good health and CMV-seronegative.

This clone has just a few counts. V usage is TRBV6-1 and J usage is TRBJ1-1; a weak D match, TRBD1 (5 bases). The CDR3 has 13 amino acids. V lost 3 bases and J 5 bases, leaving 10 bases between the germline ends. CDR1 and CDR2 (germline): MNHNS, SASEGT. The CDR3 bases are TGTGCCAGCAGTGAGGCAGGGCGGACTGAAGCTTTCTTT. It translates to CASSEAGRTEAFF.

The rearrangement joins TRBV7-2 to TRBJ2-2; 7 bases line up with TRBD1. The CDR3 is 16 amino acids. Trimming removed 4 bases from V and 6 bases from J; junction bases left unmatched: 11. Germline V gene lookup returns CDR1 SGHTA and CDR2 FQGNSA. The CDR3 protein is CASSSRTLTGPGELFF. Written as DNA, the CDR3 is TGTGCCAGCAGCTCCCGGACCTTGACAGGGCCCGGGGAGCTGTTTTTT.

V usage is TRBV4-3 and J usage is TRBJ2-7, with 10 nucleotides matching TRBD2. This CDR3 is 18 amino acids long. V shed 0 bases and J 5 bases; nucleotides not matched to a gene: 13. Germline CDR1 reads LGHNA; CDR2 reads YSLEER. Here the CDR3 DNA reads TGCGCCAGCAGCCAAGAATCAGGAGCGGGAGGGCCAAGAAACGAGCAGTACTTC. Translating it yields CASSQESGAGGPRNEQYF.

This clone was seen a handful of times. The chain carries TRBV11-2 and TRBJ1-2, with 9 bases identical to TRBD1. Germline V gene lookup returns CDR1 SGHAT and CDR2 FQNNGV. J lost 8 bases, V lost 6 bases, and 7 bases had no gene match. The CDR3 runs 13 residues. As DNA, the CDR3 is TGTGCCAGCAGTCCAGGACAGGGGAACGGCTACACCTTC. This gives the protein CASSPGQGNGYTF.

J is TRBJ1-2 and V is TRBV27; 8 bases map to TRBD1. Germline loops: CDR1 MNHEY, CDR2 SMNVEV (reference sequence). The ends lost 2 bases at V and 4 bases at J; junction bases unmatched: 3. The CDR3 is made up of 14 amino acids. In DNA, the CDR3 is TGTGCCAGCAGTTTAGCCGGACAGGGCTATGGCTACACCTTC. Amino acids: CASSLAGQGYGYTF.

The V call is TRBV27, the J call TRBJ2-2; 10 bases are a match to TRBD1. Germline CDR1 reads MNHEY; CDR2 reads SMNVEV (reference sequence). The CDR3 is made up of 16 amino acids. V dropped 6 bases and J dropped 5; count of bases not matched to a gene: 9. CDR3 coding DNA: TGTGCCAGCAGCCCCGGGGGACAGGGGTGGACCGGGGAGCTGTTTTTT. Translated: CASSPGGQGWTGELFF.

This chain joins TRBV7-2 and TRBJ2-7, with TRBD2 identical over 15 bases. The CDR3 covers 15 residues. V lost 4 bases, J lost 2 bases, and 0 bases stayed unmatched. CDR1 and CDR2 (germline): SGHTA, FQGNSA. The CDR3 loop reads CASSWTSGGAYEQYF. DNA for the CDR3: TGTGCCAGCAGCTGGACTAGCGGGGGGGCCTACGAGCAGTACTTC.

The CDR3 DNA follows: TGTGCCAGCAGCTCCACTGGGGCAACCTACGAGCAGTACTTC. Translating gives CASSSTGATYEQYF. The rearrangement joins TRBV9 to TRBJ2-7; the D gene is possibly TRBD1 (5 bases). Germline CDR1 and CDR2: SGDLS and YYNGEE. V was clipped by 4 bases and J by 2 bases, with 13 bases between them. The length of the CDR3 is 14 residues.

The rearrangement links TRBV5-4 to TRBJ2-2; D is possibly TRBD1 (6 bases). Per the germline V gene, CDR1 is SGHNT and CDR2 is YYREEE (reference sequence). Trimming left V 0 bases short and J 5 bases short, with 11 bases between. There are 15 residues in the CDR3. The CDR3 region is CASSLATTGTGELFF. DNA for the CDR3: TGTGCCAGCAGCTTGGCCACGACAGGAACCGGGGAGCTGTTTTTT.

The chain uses TRBV7-6 and TRBJ2-3; TRBD2 aligns across 7 bases. Trimming at V came to 5 bases and at J to 4 bases, leaving 12 bases not matched to a gene. The CDR3 spans 16 residues. The germline V gene has CDR1 SGHVS and CDR2 FNYEAQ. The CDR3 DNA reads TGTGCCAGCAGCGCACTTCCGGGACTATCCCCAGATACGCAGTATTTT. This sequence encodes CASSALPGLSPDTQYF.

Of note for this clone: Other DNA variants within this sample encode the same CDR3. DNA for the CDR3: TGTGCCAGCAGTTTAAGGGGGTCCTACGAGCAGTACTTC. Translating it yields CASSLRGSYEQYF. This chain connects TRBV27 to TRBJ2-7; possible D gene TRBD1, 6 bases. The V gene's germline CDR1 is MNHEY and CDR2 SMNVEV (reference sequence). Deletions cut 2 bases from V and 1 base from J, with 6 bases between. The CDR3 runs to 13 residues.

In DNA, the CDR3 is TGTGCCAGCAGCGGGCTGGGGAGCGGTTCGGGCGGGGAGCTGTTTTTT. Amino acid sequence: CASSGLGSGSGGELFF. This chain uses TRBV9 with TRBJ2-2, with a possible D match to TRBD2 (5 bases). The CDR3 has 16 residues. Germline loops: CDR1 SGDLS, CDR2 YYNGEE. Trimming cost V 3 bases and J 7 bases, with 19 bases left between them.

This sequence joins TRBV7-9 and TRBJ1-2; TRBD1 matches at 7 bases. Trimming removed 6 bases from V and 4 bases from J; junction bases left unmatched: 14. The CDR3 length is 16 residues. From germline, CDR1 is SEHNR and CDR2 FQNEAQ (reference sequence). The CDR3 loop is CASRARGRDATYGYTF. The CDR3 DNA is TGTGCCAGCAGGGCGAGGGGGCGCGATGCTACCTATGGCTACACCTTC.

This chain links TRBV15 with TRBJ2-3; tentatively, D is TRBD2 (6 bases). This CDR3 has 19 residues. The V and J ends lost 0 bases and 0 bases respectively, with 19 bases between them. CDR1 and CDR2 (germline): LNHNV, YYDKDF (reference sequence). The CDR3 sequence is CATSREPLARSGSTDTQYF. In DNA form, the CDR3 reads TGTGCCACCAGCAGAGAACCCCTAGCAAGGAGCGGGAGCACAGATACGCAGTATTTT.

Of note for this clone: At the DNA level, this CDR3 is encoded by other sequences in the same sample as well. The V and J genes are TRBV28 and TRBJ2-7; no reliable D call. Trimming cost V 2 bases and J 3 bases, with 8 bases left between them. The CDR3 spans 13 residues. Germline CDR1 MDHEN, CDR2 SYDVKM. The CDR3 sequence: CASSLGTFYEQYF. The CDR3 DNA sequence: TGTGCCAGCAGTTTAGGCACCTTCTACGAGCAGTACTTC.

The rearrangement links TRBV7-8 to TRBJ2-1; 8 bases are shared with TRBD1. This CDR3 comprises 15 residues. Trimming removed 5 bases from V and 3 bases from J; junction bases left unmatched: 6. Germline V gene lookup returns CDR1 SGHVS and CDR2 FQNEAQ. The CDR3 loop reads CASSLRDRSYNEQFF. DNA of the CDR3: TGTGCCAGCAGCCTCCGGGACAGGAGCTACAATGAGCAGTTCTTC.

The CDR3 DNA sequence: TGTGCCAGCAGTCCCACTAGCGGGGGGGCCGGGGAGCTGTTTTTT. This translates into CASSPTSGGAGELFF. J is TRBJ2-2 and V is TRBV2, with 13 bases lining up with TRBD2. The CDR3 has 15 amino acids. Looked up from germline, CDR1 is SNHLY and CDR2 is FYNNEI. V gave up 5 bases and J gave up 6 bases; unmatched junction bases: 3.

The chain uses TRBV6-1 and TRBJ1-5, with TRBD1 matching 9 bases. In germline, CDR1 is MNHNS, CDR2 SASEGT. The ends lost 2 bases at V and 5 bases at J; junction bases unmatched: 1. This CDR3 contains 14 residues. CDR3 coding DNA: TGTGCCAGCAGTGAAACAGGGGGCCATCAGCCCCAGCATTTT. This gives the protein CASSETGGHQPQHF.

The genes are TRBV28 and TRBJ2-1; a possible D gene is TRBD1 (6 bases). CDR1 MDHEN and CDR2 SYDVKM come from the germline V gene. The CDR3 sequence is 15 residues long. V was pared by 6 bases and J by 4 bases, with 16 bases between. The CDR3 region is CASRRTGLSYNEQFF. CDR3 bases: TGTGCCAGCAGAAGAACAGGGCTCTCTTACAATGAGCAGTTCTTC. Full variable domain (rest looked up from reference TRBV28 and TRBJ2-1): DVKVTQSSRYLVKRTGEKVFLECVQDMDHENMFWYRQDPGLGLRLIYFSYDVKMKEKGDIPEGYSVSREKKERFSLILESASTNQTSMYLCASRRTGLSYNEQFFGPGTRLTVL.

The chain employs TRBV5-4 and TRBJ2-7; TRBD2 might be the D (5 bases). From germline, CDR1 is SGHNT and CDR2 YYREEE (reference sequence). V gave up 3 bases and J gave up 5 bases, with 9 bases separating them. This CDR3 is 12 amino acids long. The CDR3 nucleotides read TGTGCCAGCAGCTCCGGACTGAACGAGCAGTACTTC. This gives the protein CASSSGLNEQYF.

The CDR3 DNA reads TGCGCCAGCAGCCAAGATGGATCAGGGCGCTACGAGCAGTACTTC. It specifies CASSQDGSGRYEQYF. This chain links TRBV4-3 with TRBJ2-7, with D possibly matching TRBD1 (5 bases). CDR3 length: 15 residues. V was pared by 0 bases and J by 3 bases, with 12 bases between. Germline CDR1 is LGHNA and CDR2 is YSLEER.